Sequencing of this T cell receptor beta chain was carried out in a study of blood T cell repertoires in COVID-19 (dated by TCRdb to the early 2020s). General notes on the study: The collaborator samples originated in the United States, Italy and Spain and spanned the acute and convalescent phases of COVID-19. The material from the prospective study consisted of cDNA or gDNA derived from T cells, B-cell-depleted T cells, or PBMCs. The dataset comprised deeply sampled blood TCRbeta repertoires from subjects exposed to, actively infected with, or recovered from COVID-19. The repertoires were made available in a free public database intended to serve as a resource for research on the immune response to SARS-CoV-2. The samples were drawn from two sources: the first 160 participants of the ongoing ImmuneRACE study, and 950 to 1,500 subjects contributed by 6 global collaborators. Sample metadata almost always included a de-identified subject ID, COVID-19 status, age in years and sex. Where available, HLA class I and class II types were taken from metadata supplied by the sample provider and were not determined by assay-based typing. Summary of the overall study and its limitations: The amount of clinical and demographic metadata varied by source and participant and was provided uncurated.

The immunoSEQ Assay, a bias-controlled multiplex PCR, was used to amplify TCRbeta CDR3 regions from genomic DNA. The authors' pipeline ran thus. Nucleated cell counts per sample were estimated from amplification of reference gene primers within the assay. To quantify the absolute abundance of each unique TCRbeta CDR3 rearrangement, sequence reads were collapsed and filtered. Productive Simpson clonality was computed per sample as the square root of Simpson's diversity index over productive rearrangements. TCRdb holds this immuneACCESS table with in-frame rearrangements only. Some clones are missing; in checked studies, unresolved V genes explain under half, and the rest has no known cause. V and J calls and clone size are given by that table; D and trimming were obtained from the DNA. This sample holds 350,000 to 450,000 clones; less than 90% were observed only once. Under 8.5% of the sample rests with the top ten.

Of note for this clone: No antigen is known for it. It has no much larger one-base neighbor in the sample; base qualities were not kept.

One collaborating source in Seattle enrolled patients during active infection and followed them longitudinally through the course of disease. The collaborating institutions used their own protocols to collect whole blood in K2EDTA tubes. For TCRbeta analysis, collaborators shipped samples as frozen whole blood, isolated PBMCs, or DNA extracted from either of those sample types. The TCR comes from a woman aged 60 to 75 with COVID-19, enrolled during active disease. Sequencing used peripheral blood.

The CDR3 region has the sequence CASSLVGLAMGSYNEQFF. The DNA reads TGTGCCAGCAGCTTAGTGGGACTAGCCATGGGCTCCTACAATGAGCAGTTCTTC. The chain was built from TRBV7-6 and TRBJ2-1; the junction holds 9 bases that match TRBD2. The CDR1 and CDR2 encoded by the germline V gene are SGHVS and FNYEAQ. V has 1 base trimmed and J has 0 bases trimmed; junction bases matching no gene number 7. The CDR3 measures 18 amino acids from cysteine to phenylalanine. Only CDR3 DNA remains: 54 bases, in frame from the first base.